These 17 T cell receptor beta chains were all obtained from the same sample, sequenced in a study of tumor and adjacent non-tumor tissue in lung cancer (dated by TCRdb to 2017 to 2018). Libraries came from multiplex PCR. The data were produced on an Illumina HiSeq 2500. TCRbeta libraries were constructed through three rounds of nested PCR with primers (Table S4) according to protocols modified from ARM-PCR. TCRdb reworked the public reads: Q25 trimming with fastp, MiXCR clone assembly, productive beta chains retained. Entries that share a CDR3 protein sequence are merged under the most common genes and DNA. The sample contains some 51,000 distinct CDR3 sequences, more than 55% of them found a single time. In total, the top ten clones hold 30% of the sample. RNA was isolated from bulk unsorted tissue, and RNA quality was assessed with a NanoDrop ND-1000 and an Agilent 2100. Distant non-tumor tissue taken more than 3 cm from the tumor edge was used as the normal lung sample.

The specimen sequenced was distant non-tumor lung tissue. All receptors derive from a woman between 70 and 85 years old with non-small cell lung cancer.

A note on this clonotype: The junction does not match germline at one end; this may be a read error. The chain joins TRBV7-9 to TRBJ2-2; 12 nucleotides align to TRBD2. From germline, CDR1 is SEHNR and CDR2 FQNEAQ (reference sequence). The CDR3 sequence is 17 residues long. The CDR3 sequence: CASSGTTSGSITRELFF. The DNA of the CDR3 is TGTGCCAGCAGCGGGACGACTAGCGGGAGTATCACCAGGGAGCTGTTTTTT.

On this clonotype: At one end the junction does not follow the germline gene, possibly because of a read error. The chain uses TRBV6-5 and TRBJ2-2; D is ambiguous. The CDR3 covers 11 residues. Germline assignment: CDR1 MNHEY and CDR2 SVGAGI. The CDR3 DNA sequence: TGTGCCTGCGGAAACACCAGGGAGCTGTTTTTT. Protein: CACGNTRELFF.

On this clonotype itself: The CDR3 does not close with the conserved phenylalanine or tryptophan, likely indicating a read error. V usage is TRBV6-1 and J usage is TRBJ1-2; 7 bases line up with TRBD1. The CDR3 extends over 19 amino acids. Unmatched junction bases numbered 26, after V lost 3 bases and J lost 10 bases. Per the germline V gene, CDR1 is MNHNS and CDR2 is SASEGT. CDR3 in amino acids: CASSDTSFFHEDRELFYTL. CDR3 DNA sequence: TGTGCCAGCAGTGATACAAGCTTTTTCCACGAAGACAGGGAGCTTTTCTACACCCTT.

As for this clonotype: Mismatch with germline at one junction end may stem from a read error. The J gene is TRBJ2-1, the V gene TRBV11-2; 8 bases fit TRBD2. Germline V gives CDR1 SGHAT, CDR2 FQNNGV. The CDR3 spans 14 residues. The CDR3 region has the DNA TGTGCCAACAGCTTCATAGCGGGGTCGCCCGAGCAGTTCTTC. Protein: CANSFIAGSPEQFF.

This clonotype was counted a few times. A much more abundant neighbour one base away suggests this may be a read error. The V and J genes are TRBV6-1 and TRBJ1-1; 7 nucleotides line up with TRBD1. From germline, CDR1 is MNHNS and CDR2 SASEGT. This CDR3 is 14 amino acids long. CDR3 in amino acids: CASTLIRGNTEALF. Here the CDR3 DNA reads TGTGCCAGCACCCTGATCAGGGGGAACACTGAAGCTCTCTTT.

This clonotype was seen ten or more times. The rearrangement uses TRBV12-3 or TRBV12-4 and TRBJ1-1, with D uncertain. V lost 2 bases and J 9 bases, leaving 16 bases between the germline ends. The CDR3 sequence is 14 residues long. CDR3 region: CASSLWHSPCQAFF. The CDR3 nucleotides read TGTGCCAGCAGTTTATGGCACAGCCCCTGCCAAGCTTTCTTT.

The V gene is TRBV29-1, the J gene TRBJ2-7, with D unclear. The CDR3 has 14 residues. The V gene lost 6 bases and the J gene lost 5 bases, with 20 bases spanning the gap. Germline CDR1 is SQVTM and CDR2 is ANQGSEA. CDR3 loop: CSVRRSSGSHEQYF. The CDR3 DNA sequence: TGCAGCGTCCGACGGAGCAGTGGGTCTCACGAGCAGTACTTC.

Comment on this clonotype: The CDR3 does not close with the conserved phenylalanine or tryptophan, likely indicating a read error. The gene calls are TRBV10-3 and TRBJ2-6; D is possibly TRBD1 or TRBD2 (6 bases each). In germline, CDR1 is ENHRY, CDR2 SYGVKD. This CDR3 region has 17 residues. CDR3 in DNA: TGTGCCATGAGTGCCGGAGGGGGGTTCTCTGGGGCCAACGTCCTGACTCTC. Translating gives CAMSAGGGFSGANVLTL.

This clonotype was seen a few times. The junction differs from germline at one of its ends, possibly a read error. The chain links TRBV6-6 to TRBJ2-1; 7 bases map to TRBD2. CDR1 MNHNY and CDR2 SVGAGI come from the germline V gene (reference sequence). The CDR3 runs to 16 residues. This chain's CDR3 is CANSTTSRRFYNEQFF. The CDR3 DNA reads as TGTGCCAACAGTACGACTAGCCGGAGGTTCTACAATGAGCAGTTCTTC.

In regard to this clonotype: The junction shows a germline mismatch at one end, possibly a read error. V gene TRBV4-2 combines with J gene TRBJ2-7; maybe TRBD2 (7 bases). Per the germline V gene, CDR1 is LGHNA and CDR2 is YNFKEQ. This CDR3 is built from 17 residues. The CDR3 DNA reads TGTGCCAGCAACCAAGACCTCAGCGGGACAAGCTCCTACGAGCAGTACTTC. It codes for CASNQDLSGTSSYEQYF.

This clonotype was counted between two and nine times. One junction end disagrees with the germline gene, perhaps due to a read error. The CDR3 coding sequence is TGTGTCAGCAGTTTTGCTCCGGGTACAGATACACAGTATTTT. It translates to CVSSFAPGTDTQYF. J is TRBJ2-3 and V is TRBV4-2, with D hard to call. The CDR3 has 14 amino acids. The germline CDR1 and CDR2 sequences are LGHNA and YNFKEQ.

This clonotype is categorized as large (0.1 to 1%). The chain employs TRBV5-4 and TRBJ2-5; the D gene is possibly TRBD1 (5 bases). Germline loops: CDR1 SGHNT, CDR2 YYREEE (reference sequence). The CDR3 length is 15 residues. V dropped 0 bases and J dropped 2 bases, with 11 bases sitting between them. CDR3 sequence reads: CASSLEGIPQETQYF. CDR3 in DNA: TGTGCCAGCAGCTTGGAGGGGATACCACAAGAGACCCAGTACTTC.

Concerning this clonotype: An end of the junction differs from the germline gene, which may be a read error. The chain is built from TRBV12-3 or TRBV12-4 and TRBJ1-4; D is unclear. The CDR3 length is 15 residues. DNA of the CDR3: TGTGCCGGCAGTTTATTCGGACGGGGAGTAGGAAAACTGTTTTTT. It encodes CAGSLFGRGVGKLFF.

There are a few counts of this clonotype. This rearrangement joins TRBV6-2 or TRBV6-3 to TRBJ2-7; D call uncertain. V was cut by 8 bases and J by 6 bases, with 11 bases left in between. CDR1 and CDR2 from the germline V gene are MNHEY and SVGEGT. The CDR3 length is 11 residues. CDR3 nucleotide sequence: TGTGCCAGCGGGCACTGGGCCGAGCAGTACTTC. Its protein product is CASGHWAEQYF.

Notes on this clonotype: At one boundary the junction diverges from the germline segment, which might be a read error. The chain combines TRBV6-5 with TRBJ1-2; maybe TRBD1 (6 bases). In germline, CDR1 is MNHEY, CDR2 SVGAGI. This CDR3 has 15 amino acids. The CDR3 nucleotides are TGTGCCTGCAGCCACCGGACAGAAGTTAACTATGGCTACACCTTC. This gives the protein CACSHRTEVNYGYTF.

In regard to this clonotype: One junction end does not reproduce the germline sequence, and a read error may be involved. The DNA of the CDR3 is TGTGCTAGCAGGGACAGCCGGGACAGGGGAGATACGCAGTGCTTT. It codes for CASRDSRDRGDTQCF. The rearrangement joins TRBV6-1 to TRBJ2-3; 10 bases fit TRBD1. CDR3 length: 15 residues. The V gene's germline CDR1 is MNHNS and CDR2 SASEGT.

Comments on this clonotype: A much more abundant neighbour one base away suggests this may be a read error. Written as DNA, the CDR3 is TGTGCCAGCAGACCATGGAGGGGTAGCGGCTGCAAAGAGCAGTTCTTC. This sequence encodes CASRPWRGSGCKEQFF. This chain links TRBV6-2 or TRBV6-3 with TRBJ2-1; a weak D match, TRBD2 (6 bases). The CDR3 consists of 16 residues. The V and J ends lost 6 bases and 10 bases respectively, with 25 bases between them. Germline CDR1 and CDR2: MNHEY and SVGEGT.